This T cell receptor (beta chain) was identified in a study of beta chain features in type 1 diabetes. V gave up 5 bases and J gave up 2 bases, with 14 bases separating them. Germline V gene sequence: CDR1 LNHDA, CDR2 SQIVND (reference sequence). The CDR3 length is 15 residues. Comments on this clone: Its cognate antigen is unknown.

As every portion of the isolated RNA was reverse transcribed, the sequencing read expressed TCRB transcripts. TCRdb's copy holds only in-frame clones and misses some; the assay was immunoSEQ multiplex PCR. The top ten clones hold 0.028% of a sample with fewer than 300,000 clones, about 20% of them seen once. Whole-study results and caveats: Among all four CD4+ subsets, Type 1 diabetes patients had TCRB CDR3s that were moderately but significantly shorter.

What was sequenced was naive CD4+ T cells from blood. J is TRBJ2-3 and V is TRBV19, with a weak D call TRBD2 (6 bases). The sequence was obtained from a woman in her thirties or forties with type 1 diabetes. Here the CDR3 DNA reads TGTGCCAGTAGTCCCCTTAGCGGATTCACAGATACGCAGTATTTT. This sequence encodes CASSPLSGFTDTQYF.